Many counts were recorded for the clone carrying this T cell receptor (beta chain). Graves' hyperthyroidism is called stable when ophthalmopathy does not progress within 18 months. Clinical symptoms, serum thyroxine and TRAb, thyroid ultrasound and orbital computed tomography were used for the diagnoses. The PBMCs were sourced from fresh peripheral blood (around 9.3 ml). It was RNA transcripts that yielded the amplified TCR beta CDR3 regions. The HTBI primer set drove a first-round RT-PCR of the TCR CDR3. TCRdb re-analysed the multiplex PCR reads in MiXCR, keeping a single row per CDR3 protein. Found here are under 450,000 distinct CDR3 sequences, approximately 15% of them singletons; the top ten hold around 14%. This record comes from a study of T cells in Graves' hyperthyroidism and ophthalmopathy. Study in general: Peripheral blood specimens were obtained at initial diagnosis, prior to any treatment.

V lost 7 bases and J lost 0, with 16 bases in between. The germline gives CDR1 SNHLY, CDR2 FYNNEI. The CDR3 extends over 16 amino acids. The sample was blood. The chain joins TRBV2 to TRBJ2-1, with D perhaps matching TRBD2 (6 bases). The sequence was obtained from a woman between 18 and 29 years old with Graves' hyperthyroidism. CDR3 bases: TGTGCCAGCACCCGCACCCGGGACTCCTCCTACAATGAGCAGTTCTTC. It encodes CASTRTRDSSYNEQFF. Using reference TRBV2 and TRBJ2-1 for the parts outside the CDR3, the full variable domain is EPEVTQTPSHQVTQMGQEVILRCVPISNHLYFYWYRQILGQKVEFLVSFYNNEISEKSEIFDDQFSVERPDGSNFTLKIRSTKLEDSAMYFCASTRTRDSSYNEQFFGPGTRLTVL.